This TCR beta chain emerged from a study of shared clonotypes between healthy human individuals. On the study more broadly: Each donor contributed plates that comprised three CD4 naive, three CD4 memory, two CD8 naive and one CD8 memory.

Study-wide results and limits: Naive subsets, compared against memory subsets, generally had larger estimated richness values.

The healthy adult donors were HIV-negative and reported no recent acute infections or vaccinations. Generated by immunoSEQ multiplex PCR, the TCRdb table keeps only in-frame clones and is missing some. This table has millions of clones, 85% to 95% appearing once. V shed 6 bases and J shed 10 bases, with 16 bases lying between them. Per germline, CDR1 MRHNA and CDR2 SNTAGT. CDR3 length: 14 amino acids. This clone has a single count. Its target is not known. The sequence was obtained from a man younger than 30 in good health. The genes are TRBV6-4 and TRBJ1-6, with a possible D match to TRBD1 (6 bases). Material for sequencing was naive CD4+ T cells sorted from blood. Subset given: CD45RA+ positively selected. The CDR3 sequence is CASREQGLSSPLHF. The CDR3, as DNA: TGTGCCAGCAGGGAACAGGGTTTGTCGTCACCCCTCCACTTT.